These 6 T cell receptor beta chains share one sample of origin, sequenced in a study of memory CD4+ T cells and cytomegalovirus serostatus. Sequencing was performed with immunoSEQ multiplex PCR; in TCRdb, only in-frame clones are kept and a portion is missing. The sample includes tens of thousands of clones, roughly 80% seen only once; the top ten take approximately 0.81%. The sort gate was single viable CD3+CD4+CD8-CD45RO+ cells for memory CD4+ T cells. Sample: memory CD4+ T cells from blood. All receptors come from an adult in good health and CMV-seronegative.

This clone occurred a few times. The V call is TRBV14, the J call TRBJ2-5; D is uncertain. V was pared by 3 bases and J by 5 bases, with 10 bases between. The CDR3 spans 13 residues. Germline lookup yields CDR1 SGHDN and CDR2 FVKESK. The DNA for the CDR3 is TGTGCCAGCAGCCAGGGTCTTGGGGAGACCCAGTACTTC. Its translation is CASSQGLGETQYF. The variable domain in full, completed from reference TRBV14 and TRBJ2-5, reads EAGVTQFPSHSVIEKGQTVTLRCDPISGHDNLYWYRRVMGKEIKFLLHFVKESKQDESGMPNNRFLAERTGGTYSTLKVQPAELEDSGVYFCASSQGLGETQYFGPGTRLLVL.

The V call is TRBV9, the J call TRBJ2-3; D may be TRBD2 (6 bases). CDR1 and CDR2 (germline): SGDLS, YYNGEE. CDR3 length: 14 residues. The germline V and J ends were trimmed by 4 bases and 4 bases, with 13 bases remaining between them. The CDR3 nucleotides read TGTGCCAGCAGCCCTAGGTTAGCGGCAGATACGCAGTATTTT. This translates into CASSPRLAADTQYF.

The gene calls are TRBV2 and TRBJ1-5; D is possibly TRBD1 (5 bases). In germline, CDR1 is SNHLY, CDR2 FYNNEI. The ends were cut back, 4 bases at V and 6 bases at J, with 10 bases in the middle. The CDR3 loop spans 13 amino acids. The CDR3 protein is CASSGTGGQPQHF. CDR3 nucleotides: TGTGCCAGCAGTGGAACCGGGGGTCAGCCCCAGCATTTT.

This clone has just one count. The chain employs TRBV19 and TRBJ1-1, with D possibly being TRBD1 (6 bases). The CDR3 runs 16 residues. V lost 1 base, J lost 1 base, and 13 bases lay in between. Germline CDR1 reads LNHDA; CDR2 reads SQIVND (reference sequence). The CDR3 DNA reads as TGTGCCAGTAGTATAGCCGCCGGGACACAGAACACTGAAGCTTTCTTT. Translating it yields CASSIAAGTQNTEAFF.

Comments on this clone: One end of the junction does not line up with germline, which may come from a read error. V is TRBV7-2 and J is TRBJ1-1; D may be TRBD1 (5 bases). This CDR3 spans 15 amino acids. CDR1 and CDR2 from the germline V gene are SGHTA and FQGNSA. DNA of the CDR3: TGTGCCAGCAGCACCCAACGGGGGGGGAACGCTGAAGCTTTCTTT. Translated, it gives CASSTQRGGNAEAFF.

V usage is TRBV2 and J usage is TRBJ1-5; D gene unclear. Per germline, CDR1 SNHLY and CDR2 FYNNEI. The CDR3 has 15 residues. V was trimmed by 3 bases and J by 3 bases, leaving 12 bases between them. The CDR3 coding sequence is TGTGCCAGCAGTGACGCGAGGGCAGTCAATCAGCCCCAGCATTTT. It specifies CASSDARAVNQPQHF.